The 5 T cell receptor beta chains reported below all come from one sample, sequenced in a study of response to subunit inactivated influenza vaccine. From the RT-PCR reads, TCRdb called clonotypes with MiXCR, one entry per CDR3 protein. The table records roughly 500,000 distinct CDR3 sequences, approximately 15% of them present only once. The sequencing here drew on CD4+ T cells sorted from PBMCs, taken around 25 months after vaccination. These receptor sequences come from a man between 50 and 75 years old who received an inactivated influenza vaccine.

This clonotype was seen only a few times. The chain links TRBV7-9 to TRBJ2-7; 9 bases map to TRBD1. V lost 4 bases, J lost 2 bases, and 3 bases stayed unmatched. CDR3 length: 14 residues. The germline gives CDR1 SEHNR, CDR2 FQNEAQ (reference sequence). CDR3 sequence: CASSWTGDPYEQYF. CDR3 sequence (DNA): TGTGCCAGCAGCTGGACAGGGGACCCCTACGAGCAGTACTTC. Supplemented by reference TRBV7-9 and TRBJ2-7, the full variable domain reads DTGVSQNPRHKITKRGQNVTFRCDPISEHNRLYWYRQTLGQGPEFLTYFQNEAQLEKSRLLSDRFSAERPKGSFSTLEIQRTEQGDSAMYLCASSWTGDPYEQYFGPGTRLTVT.

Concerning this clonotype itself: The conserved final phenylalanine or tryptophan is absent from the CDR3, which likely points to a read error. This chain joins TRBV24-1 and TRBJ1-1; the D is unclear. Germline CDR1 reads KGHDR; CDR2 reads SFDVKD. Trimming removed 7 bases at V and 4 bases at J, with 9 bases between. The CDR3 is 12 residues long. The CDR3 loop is CATRGGSTEAFV. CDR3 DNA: TGTGCCACCAGGGGAGGGTCCACTGAAGCTTTCGTT.

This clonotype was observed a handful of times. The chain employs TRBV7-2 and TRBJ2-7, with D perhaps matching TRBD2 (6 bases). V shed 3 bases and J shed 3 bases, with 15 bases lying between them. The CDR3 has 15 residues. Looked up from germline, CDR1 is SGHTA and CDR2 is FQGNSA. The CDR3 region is CASSFGTGLYYEQYF. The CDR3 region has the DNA TGTGCCAGCAGCTTCGGGACTGGTCTATACTACGAGCAGTACTTC.

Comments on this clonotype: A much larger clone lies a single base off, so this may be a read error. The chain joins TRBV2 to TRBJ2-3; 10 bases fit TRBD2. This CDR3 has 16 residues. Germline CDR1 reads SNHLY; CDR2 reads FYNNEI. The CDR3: CSSSGASGRFTDTQYF. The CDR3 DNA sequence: TGTTCCAGCAGTGGGGCTAGCGGGAGATTCACAGATACGCAGTATTTT.

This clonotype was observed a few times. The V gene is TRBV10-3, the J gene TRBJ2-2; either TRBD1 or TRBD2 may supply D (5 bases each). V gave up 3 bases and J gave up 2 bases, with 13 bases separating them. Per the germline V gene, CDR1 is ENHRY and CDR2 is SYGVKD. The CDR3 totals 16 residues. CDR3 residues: CAISDKGRLNTGELFF. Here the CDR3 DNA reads TGTGCCATCAGTGATAAGGGGCGACTAAACACCGGGGAGCTGTTTTTT.